These 7 T cell receptor beta chains originate from one sample sequenced in a study of blood T cell repertoires in COVID-19. The table came from immunoSEQ multiplex PCR; TCRdb's copy has only in-frame clones and leaves some out. The table includes hundreds of thousands of clones, over 75% detected once. Material for sequencing was PBMCs or T cells enriched from blood (not recorded which). Source of these receptors: a man aged 18-30 years who had recovered from COVID-19.

This clone was counted only a few times. The V call is TRBV27, the J call TRBJ1-4, with D possibly being TRBD1 (5 bases). The CDR3 loop spans 13 amino acids. V lost 8 bases and J 0 bases, leaving 7 bases between the germline ends. Germline loops: CDR1 MNHEY, CDR2 SMNVEV (reference sequence). The chain's CDR3 is CASGGATNEKLFF. In DNA, the CDR3 is TGTGCCAGCGGAGGGGCAACTAATGAAAAACTGTTTTTT.

This clone was seen only once. This chain connects TRBV6-6 to TRBJ2-1, with 8 bases matching TRBD2. With V trimmed by 6 bases and J by 5 bases, 12 bases remained unmatched. The V gene's germline CDR1 is MNHNY and CDR2 SVGAGI (reference sequence). The CDR3 has 16 amino acids. The CDR3 sequence is CASSPPKRGSDNEQFF. CDR3 nucleotide sequence: TGTGCCAGCAGCCCACCGAAGCGGGGGTCGGACAATGAGCAGTTCTTC.

This clone was observed a single time. The chain joins TRBV11-3 to TRBJ2-3; D may be TRBD2 (5 bases). This CDR3 comprises 15 residues. V lost 5 bases to trimming and J lost 0 bases, with 12 bases between them. The germline gives CDR1 SGHNT, CDR2 YENEEA. This CDR3 reads CASSPRGESTDTQYF. CDR3 nucleotide sequence: TGTGCCAGCAGCCCCCGTGGGGAGAGCACAGATACGCAGTATTTT.

The chain uses TRBV9 and TRBJ2-5, with TRBD1 identical over 10 bases. With 2 bases clipped from V and 1 base from J, the junction kept 5 bases outside the gene matches. Germline-derived CDR1 and CDR2 are SGDLS and YYNGEE. The CDR3 extends over 16 amino acids. The CDR3 DNA reads TGTGCCAGCAGCGTGGCCGGGACAGGGGTCCAAGAGACCCAGTACTTC. Amino acids: CASSVAGTGVQETQYF.

The V call is TRBV7-3, the J call TRBJ2-1; 9 bases are a match to TRBD2. This CDR3 region has 14 residues. The germline CDR1 and CDR2 sequences are SGHTA and FQGTGA. V shed 5 bases, J shed 7 bases, and the junction held 6 bases outside the gene matches. Written as DNA, the CDR3 is TGTGCCAGCAGCCCGGGACTAGCTCGTAATGAGCAGTTCTTC. Encoded protein: CASSPGLARNEQFF.

This chain uses TRBV9 with TRBJ1-3; D uncertain. CDR3 length equals 18 residues. Trimming removed 0 bases at V and 0 bases at J, with 16 bases between. Per the germline V gene, CDR1 is SGDLS and CDR2 is YYNGEE. CDR3 in amino acids: CASSVAGAAGNSGNTIYF. In nucleotides, the CDR3 is TGTGCCAGCAGCGTAGCCGGCGCAGCGGGGAACTCTGGAAACACCATATATTTT.

V usage is TRBV27 and J usage is TRBJ1-5; D is perhaps TRBD1 (5 bases). Trimming took off 0 bases at V and 7 bases at J, with 13 bases between the two ends. The germline CDR1 and CDR2 sequences are MNHEY and SMNVEV (reference sequence). This CDR3 spans 15 amino acids. CDR3 region: CASSLSLPGRQPQHF. Written as DNA, the CDR3 is TGTGCCAGCAGTTTATCCTTGCCAGGGAGGCAGCCCCAGCATTTT.